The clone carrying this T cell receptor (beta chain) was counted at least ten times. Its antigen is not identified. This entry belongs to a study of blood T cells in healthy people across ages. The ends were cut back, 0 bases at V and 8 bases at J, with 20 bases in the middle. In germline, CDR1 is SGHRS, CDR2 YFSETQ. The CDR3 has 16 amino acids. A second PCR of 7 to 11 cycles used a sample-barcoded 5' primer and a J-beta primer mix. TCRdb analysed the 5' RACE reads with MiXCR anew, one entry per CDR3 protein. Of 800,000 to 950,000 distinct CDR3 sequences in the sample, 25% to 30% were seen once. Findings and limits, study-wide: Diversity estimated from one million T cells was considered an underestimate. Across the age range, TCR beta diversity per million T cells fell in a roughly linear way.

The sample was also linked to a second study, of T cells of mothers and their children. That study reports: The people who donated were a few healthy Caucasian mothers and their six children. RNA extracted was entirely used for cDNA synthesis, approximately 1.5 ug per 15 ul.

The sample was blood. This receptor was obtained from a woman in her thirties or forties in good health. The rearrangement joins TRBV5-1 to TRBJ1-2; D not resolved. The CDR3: CASSLGPDYGSNGYTF. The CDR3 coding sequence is TGCGCCAGCAGCTTGGGACCCGATTACGGATCAAACGGCTACACCTTC.